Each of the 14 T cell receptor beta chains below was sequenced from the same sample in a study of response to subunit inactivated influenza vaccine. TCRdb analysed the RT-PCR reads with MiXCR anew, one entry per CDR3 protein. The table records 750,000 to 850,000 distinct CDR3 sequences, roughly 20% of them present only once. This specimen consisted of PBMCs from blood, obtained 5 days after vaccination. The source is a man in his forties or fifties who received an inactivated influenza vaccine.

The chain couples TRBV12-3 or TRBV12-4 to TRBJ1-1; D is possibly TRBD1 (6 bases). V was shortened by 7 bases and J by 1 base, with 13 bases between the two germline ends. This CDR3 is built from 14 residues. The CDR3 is CASIEQGQNTEAFF. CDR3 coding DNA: TGTGCCAGCATCGAACAGGGACAGAACACTGAAGCTTTCTTT.

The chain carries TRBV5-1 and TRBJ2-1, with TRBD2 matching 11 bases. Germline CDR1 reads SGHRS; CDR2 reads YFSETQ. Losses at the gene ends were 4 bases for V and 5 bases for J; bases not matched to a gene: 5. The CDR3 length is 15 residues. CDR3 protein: CASSQTSGSHNEQFF. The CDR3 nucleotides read TGCGCCAGCAGCCAAACTAGCGGGAGCCACAATGAGCAGTTCTTC.

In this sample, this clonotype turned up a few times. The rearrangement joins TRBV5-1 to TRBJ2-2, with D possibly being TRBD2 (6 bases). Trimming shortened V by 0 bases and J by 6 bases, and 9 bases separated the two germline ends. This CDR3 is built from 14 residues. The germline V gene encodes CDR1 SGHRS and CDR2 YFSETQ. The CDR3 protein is CASSLEGLAGELFF. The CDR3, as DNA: TGCGCCAGCAGCTTGGAGGGACTCGCCGGGGAGCTGTTTTTT.

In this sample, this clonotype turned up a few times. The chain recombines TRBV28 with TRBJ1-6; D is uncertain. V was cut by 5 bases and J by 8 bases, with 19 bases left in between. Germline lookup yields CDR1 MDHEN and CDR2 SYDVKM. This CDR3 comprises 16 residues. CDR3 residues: CASSPGGPTSDSPLHF. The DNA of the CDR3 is TGTGCCAGCAGTCCGGGTGGCCCTACAAGTGATTCACCCCTCCACTTT.

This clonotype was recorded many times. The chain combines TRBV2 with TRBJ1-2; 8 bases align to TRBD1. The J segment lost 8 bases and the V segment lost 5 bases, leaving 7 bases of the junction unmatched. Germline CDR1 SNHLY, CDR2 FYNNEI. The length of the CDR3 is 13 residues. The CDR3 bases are TGTGCCAGCAGTCCGGACAGGGAGCGGGGCTACACCTTC. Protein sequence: CASSPDRERGYTF.

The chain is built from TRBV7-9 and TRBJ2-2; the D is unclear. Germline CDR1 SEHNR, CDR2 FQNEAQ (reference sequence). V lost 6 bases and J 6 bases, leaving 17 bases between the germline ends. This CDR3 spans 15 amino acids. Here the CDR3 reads CASSPWRVRAGELFF. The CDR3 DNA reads TGTGCCAGCAGTCCATGGCGAGTAAGGGCCGGGGAGCTGTTTTTT.

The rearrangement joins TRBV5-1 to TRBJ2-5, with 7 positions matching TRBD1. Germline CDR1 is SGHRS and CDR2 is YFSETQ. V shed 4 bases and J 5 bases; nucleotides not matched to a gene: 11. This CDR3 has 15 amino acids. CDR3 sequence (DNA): TGCGCCAGCAGCGGTCACAGGGGCGCTCGGGAGACCCAGTACTTC. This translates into CASSGHRGARETQYF.

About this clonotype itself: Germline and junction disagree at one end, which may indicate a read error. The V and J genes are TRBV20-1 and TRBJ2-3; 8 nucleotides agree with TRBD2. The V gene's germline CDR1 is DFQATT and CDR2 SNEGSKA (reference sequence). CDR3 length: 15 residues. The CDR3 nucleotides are TGCTGTGCTAGAGATCCAGCGGGGGGCACAGATACGCAGTATTTT. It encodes CCARDPAGGTDTQYF.

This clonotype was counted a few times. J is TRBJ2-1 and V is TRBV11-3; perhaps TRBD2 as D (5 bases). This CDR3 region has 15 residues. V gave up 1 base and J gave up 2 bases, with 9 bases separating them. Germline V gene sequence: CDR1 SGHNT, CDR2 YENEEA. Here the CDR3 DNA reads TGTGCCAGCAGCTTAGGGACTCGACCCTACAATGAGCAGTTCTTC. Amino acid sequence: CASSLGTRPYNEQFF.

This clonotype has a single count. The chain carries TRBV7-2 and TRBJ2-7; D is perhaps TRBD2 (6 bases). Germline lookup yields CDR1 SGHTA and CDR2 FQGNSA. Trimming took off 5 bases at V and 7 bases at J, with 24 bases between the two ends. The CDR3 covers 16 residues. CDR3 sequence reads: CASSPLGAGGASEQYF. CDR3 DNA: TGTGCCAGCAGCCCCCTCGGGGCAGGAGGGGCTTCGGAGCAGTACTTC.

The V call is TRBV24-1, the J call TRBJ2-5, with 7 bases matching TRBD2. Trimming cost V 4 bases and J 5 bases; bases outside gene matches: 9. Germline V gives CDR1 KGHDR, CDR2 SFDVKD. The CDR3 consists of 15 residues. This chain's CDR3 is CATSDAGSGVETQYF. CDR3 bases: TGTGCCACCAGTGACGCCGGGAGCGGGGTTGAGACCCAGTACTTC.

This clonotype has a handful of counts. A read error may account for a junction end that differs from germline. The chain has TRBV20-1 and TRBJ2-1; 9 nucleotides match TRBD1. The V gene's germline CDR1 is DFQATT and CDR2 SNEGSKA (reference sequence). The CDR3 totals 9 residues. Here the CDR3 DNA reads TGCAAGATAGGACAGGGGTTATCCTTC. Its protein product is CKIGQGLSF.

The CDR3 nucleotides read TGCAGTGCACAGGGGGCCAGGGGGCAATACGAGCAGTACTTC. This encodes CSAQGARGQYEQYF. This chain joins TRBV20-1 and TRBJ2-7; 9 bases are a match to TRBD1. The CDR3 has 14 amino acids. Germline V gives CDR1 DFQATT, CDR2 SNEGSKA (reference sequence). The V and J ends lost 6 bases and 4 bases, in that order; junction bases with no gene match: 10.

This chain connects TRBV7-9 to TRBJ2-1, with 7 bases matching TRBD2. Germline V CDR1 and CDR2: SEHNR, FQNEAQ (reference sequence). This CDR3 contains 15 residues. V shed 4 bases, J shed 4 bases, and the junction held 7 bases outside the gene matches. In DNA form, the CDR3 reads TGTGCCAGCAGCTCCGGGGGGAGTTGGTACAATGAGCAGTTCTTC. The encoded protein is CASSSGGSWYNEQFF.